This T cell receptor beta chain was obtained from a study of blood T cell repertoires in COVID-19. Study summary: The origin of the acute and convalescent COVID-19 samples was the United States, Italy and Spain.

Losses at the gene ends were 6 bases for V and 1 base for J; bases not matched to a gene: 13. Germline lookup yields CDR1 SNHLY and CDR2 FYNNEI. This CDR3 is 17 amino acids long. Assay used: immunoSEQ multiplex PCR; TCRdb lists only in-frame clones, some missing. Of fewer than 350,000 clones listed, roughly nine tenths are singletons. Sequencing used peripheral blood. The receptor comes from a woman younger than 45 with COVID-19, enrolled during active disease. The chain links TRBV2 to TRBJ2-7, with 9 nucleotides matching TRBD1. Here the CDR3 reads CASRGPDRDRVSYEQYF. CDR3 bases: TGTGCCAGCAGGGGGCCCGACCGGGACAGGGTATCCTACGAGCAGTACTTC.